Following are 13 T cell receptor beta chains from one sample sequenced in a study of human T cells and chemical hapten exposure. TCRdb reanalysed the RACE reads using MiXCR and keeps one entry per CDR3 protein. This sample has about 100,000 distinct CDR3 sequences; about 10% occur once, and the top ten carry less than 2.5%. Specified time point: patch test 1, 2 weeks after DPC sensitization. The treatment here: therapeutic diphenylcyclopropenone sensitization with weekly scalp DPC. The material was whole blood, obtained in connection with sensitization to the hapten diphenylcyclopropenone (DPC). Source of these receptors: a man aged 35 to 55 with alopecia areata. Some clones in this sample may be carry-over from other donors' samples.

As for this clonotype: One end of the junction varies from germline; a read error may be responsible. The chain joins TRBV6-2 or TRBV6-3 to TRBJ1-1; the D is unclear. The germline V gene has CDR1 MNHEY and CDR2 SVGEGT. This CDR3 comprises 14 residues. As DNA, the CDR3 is TGTGTCAGCAGTAGCGGGGTCTCCAACTTTGAAGCTTTCTTT. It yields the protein CVSSSGVSNFEAFF.

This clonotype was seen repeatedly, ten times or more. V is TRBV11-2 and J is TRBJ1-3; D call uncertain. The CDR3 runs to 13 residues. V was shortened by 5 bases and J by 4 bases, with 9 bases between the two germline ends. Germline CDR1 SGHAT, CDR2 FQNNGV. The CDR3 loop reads CASSLVGGNTIYF. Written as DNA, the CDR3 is TGTGCCAGCAGCCTCGTCGGAGGAAACACCATATATTTT.

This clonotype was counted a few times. The CDR3 sequence is CSASPTGTYEQYV. DNA of the CDR3: TGCAGTGCTTCACCGACAGGGACATACGAGCAGTACGTC. The V gene is TRBV20-1, the J gene TRBJ2-7, with TRBD1 identical over 7 bases. Germline-derived CDR1 and CDR2 are DFQATT and SNEGSKA (reference sequence). The CDR3 spans 13 residues. J lost 4 bases, V lost 5 bases, and 8 bases had no gene match.

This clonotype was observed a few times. This CDR3 reads CASSAGRPAFGNTIYF. In nucleotides, the CDR3 is TGTGCCAGCAGCGCAGGACGGCCAGCATTTGGAAACACCATATATTTT. V gene TRBV9 combines with J gene TRBJ1-3, with unresolved D. The CDR3 runs to 16 residues. V lost 3 bases and J 3 bases, leaving 16 bases between the germline ends. Germline-derived CDR1 and CDR2 are SGDLS and YYNGEE.

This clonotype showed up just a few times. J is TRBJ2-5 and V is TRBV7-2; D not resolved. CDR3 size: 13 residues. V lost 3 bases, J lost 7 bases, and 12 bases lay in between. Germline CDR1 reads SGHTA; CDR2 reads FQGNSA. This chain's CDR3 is CASSFGPPWTQYF. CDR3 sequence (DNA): TGTGCCAGCAGCTTTGGACCACCATGGACCCAGTACTTC.

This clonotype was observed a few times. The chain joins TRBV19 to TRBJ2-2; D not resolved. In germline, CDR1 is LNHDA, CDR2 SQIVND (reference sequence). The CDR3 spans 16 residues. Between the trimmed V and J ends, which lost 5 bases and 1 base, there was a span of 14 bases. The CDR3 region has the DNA TGTGCCAGTAGTCACCCCGTCGGAGAGAACACCGGGGAGCTGTTTTTT. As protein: CASSHPVGENTGELFF.

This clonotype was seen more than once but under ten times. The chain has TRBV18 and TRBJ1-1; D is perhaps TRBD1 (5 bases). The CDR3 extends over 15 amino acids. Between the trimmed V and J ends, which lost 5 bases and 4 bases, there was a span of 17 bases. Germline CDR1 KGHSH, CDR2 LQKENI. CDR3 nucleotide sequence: TGTGCCAGCTCAGATCCGCGGGGCTGGGGCACTGAAGCTTTCTTT. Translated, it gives CASSDPRGWGTEAFF.

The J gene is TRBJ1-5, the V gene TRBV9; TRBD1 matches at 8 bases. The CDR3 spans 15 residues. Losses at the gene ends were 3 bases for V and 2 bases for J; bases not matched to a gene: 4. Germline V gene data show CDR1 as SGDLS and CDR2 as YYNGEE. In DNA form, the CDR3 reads TGTGCCAGCAGCGAAACAGGGGGAGGCAATCAGCCCCAGCATTTT. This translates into CASSETGGGNQPQHF.

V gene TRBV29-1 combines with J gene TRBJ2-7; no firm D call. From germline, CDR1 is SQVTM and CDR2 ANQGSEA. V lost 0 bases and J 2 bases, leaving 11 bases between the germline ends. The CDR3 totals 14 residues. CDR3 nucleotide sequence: TGCAGCGTTGAAGATAGAGTCCCCGCCTACGAGCAGTACTTC. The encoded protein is CSVEDRVPAYEQYF.

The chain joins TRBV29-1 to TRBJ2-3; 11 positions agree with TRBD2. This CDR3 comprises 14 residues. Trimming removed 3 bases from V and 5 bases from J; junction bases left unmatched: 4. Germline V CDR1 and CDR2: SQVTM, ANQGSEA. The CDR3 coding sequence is TGCAGCGTTGAGCTAGCGGGAGGAAGAGATACGCAGTATTTT. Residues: CSVELAGGRDTQYF.

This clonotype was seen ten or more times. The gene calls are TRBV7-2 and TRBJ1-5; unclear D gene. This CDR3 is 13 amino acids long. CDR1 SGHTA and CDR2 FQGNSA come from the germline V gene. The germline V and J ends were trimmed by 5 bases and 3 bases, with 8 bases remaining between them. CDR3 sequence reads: CASSPEPNQPQHF. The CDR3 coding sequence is TGTGCCAGCAGCCCTGAGCCCAATCAGCCCCAGCATTTT.

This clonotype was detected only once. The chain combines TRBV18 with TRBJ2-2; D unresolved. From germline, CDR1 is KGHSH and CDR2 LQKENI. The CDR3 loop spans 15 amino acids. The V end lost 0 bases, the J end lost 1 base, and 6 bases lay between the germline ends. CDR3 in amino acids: CASSPPRQNTGELFF. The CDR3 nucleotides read TGTGCCAGCTCACCACCTCGCCAGAACACCGGGGAGCTGTTTTTT.

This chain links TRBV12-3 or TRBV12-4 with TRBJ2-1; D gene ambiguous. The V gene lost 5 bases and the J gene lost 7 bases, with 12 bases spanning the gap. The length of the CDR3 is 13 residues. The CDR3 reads CASSPRLGNEQFF. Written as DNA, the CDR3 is TGTGCCAGCAGTCCCCGGCTGGGGAATGAGCAGTTCTTC.